Listed below are T cell receptor beta chains from one sample, sequenced in a study of post-analysis software for immune sequencing data. TCRdb re-analysed the PCR reads in MiXCR, keeping a single row per CDR3 protein. The profile shows some 890,000 distinct CDR3 sequences, around 50% of them singletons. The sample taken for sequencing was blood. The source of these receptors is a girl aged 5-17 years with multiple sclerosis. Each CDR3 is given without its conserved first and last residue.

>TRBV12-3/TRBV12-4|TRBJ2-7
ASSLGSFGNEQY
>TRBV9|TRBJ2-1
ASNPRQNYNEQF
>TRBV10-3|TRBJ2-7
AIRDGSSYEQY
>TRBV7-9|TRBJ2-7
ASSRGTSGKGEQY
>TRBV29-1|TRBJ1-2
SVVSGSNYGYT
>TRBV2|TRBJ2-5
ASSSSGRVTETQY
>TRBV11-2|TRBJ2-7
ASSLAVSTGTSSYEQY
>TRBV20-1|TRBJ2-5
SAKGLAGVETQY
>TRBV15|TRBJ1-5
ATSSLILGGGIYNQPQH
>TRBV5-1|TRBJ1-2
ASSLAGGGYGYT
>TRBV28|TRBJ1-2
ASSLRKAGYGYT
>TRBV27|TRBJ2-3
ASSLSPGYTQY
>TRBV5-6|TRBJ2-7
ASSRGPNEQY
>TRBV24-1|TRBJ2-1
ATRRGSSYNEQF
>TRBV27|TRBJ2-7
ASSLSWAGAHEQY
>TRBV29-1|TRBJ2-7
SVEGTSGNYEQY
>TRBV29-1|TRBJ1-1
SVGMGGTEAF
>TRBV6-5|TRBJ1-2
ASSPRRLSVGDGYT
>TRBV19|TRBJ2-5
ASRAQGSQETQY
>TRBV5-5|TRBJ2-4
ASSTEASGRGDIQY
>TRBV13|NA
ASNRAQGRYEQY
>TRBV25-1|TRBJ2-1
ASSGNRDRGLLYNEQF
>TRBV5-1|TRBJ1-2
ASSLRTARGDGYT
>TRBV12-3/TRBV12-4|TRBJ1-4
ASSFGLTRTGRNEKLF
>TRBV7-6|TRBJ2-7
ASSLAERTYEQY
>TRBV27|TRBJ1-6
ASRPRQEYNSPLH
>TRBV12-3/TRBV12-4|TRBJ1-2
ASSPPTGRPPYGYT
>TRBV6-4|TRBJ2-1
ASSELGEGLNEQF
>TRBV27|TRBJ2-3
ASSLRVTDTQY
>TRBV30|TRBJ2-1
AWKRTFLYNEQF
>TRBV10-3|TRBJ2-2
AISGQGGNTGELF
>TRBV12-3/TRBV12-4|TRBJ2-5
ASGIYEETQY
>TRBV29-1|TRBJ2-5
SVELVRGETQY
>TRBV20-1|TRBJ2-7
SAQGTLGYYEQY
>TRBV5-1|TRBJ1-6
ASSATGFNSPLH
>TRBV7-3|TRBJ2-3
ASSLIPSASTDTQY
>TRBV7-9|TRBJ2-4
ASSLALWGTKNIQY
>TRBV6-1|TRBJ1-2
ASSEGASRPYGYT
>TRBV7-2|TRBJ2-3
ASSIRGDTQY
>TRBV3-1|NA
ASSQVAGIEQY
>TRBV10-3|TRBJ2-7
ATAGLADDEQY
>TRBV6-5|TRBJ2-1
ASSYSKTPREQF
>TRBV21-1|NA
ASNTDASYEQY
>TRBV9|NA
ASSVGPADGETQY
>TRBV7-8|TRBJ2-1
ASSQDKRPYNEQF
>TRBV5-1|TRBJ2-7
ASSHRTRDSNFYEQY
>TRBV12-3/TRBV12-4|TRBJ2-1
ASGGLPTDEQF
>TRBV28|TRBJ2-6
ASSPRLGLAGVSGANVLT
>TRBV3-1|TRBJ2-1
ASSQAGGGYNEQF
>TRBV5-1|TRBJ2-5
ASSLGGSNTQETQY